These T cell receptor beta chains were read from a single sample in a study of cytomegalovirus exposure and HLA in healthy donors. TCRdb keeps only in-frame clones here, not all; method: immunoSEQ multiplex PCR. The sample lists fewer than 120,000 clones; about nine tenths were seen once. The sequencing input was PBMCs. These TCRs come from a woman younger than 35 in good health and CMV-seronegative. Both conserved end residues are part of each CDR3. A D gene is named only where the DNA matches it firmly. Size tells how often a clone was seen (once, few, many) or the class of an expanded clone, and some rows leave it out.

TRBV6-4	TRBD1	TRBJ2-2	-	TGTGCCAGCAGTGAAAAGGGGGCGGACACCGGGGAGCTGTTTTTT	CASSEKGADTGELFF
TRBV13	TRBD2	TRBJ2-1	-	TGTGCCAGCAGCCTAGCGGGAGTAGTAAATGAGCAGTTCTTC	CASSLAGVVNEQFF
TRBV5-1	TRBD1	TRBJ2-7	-	TGCGCCAGCAGCCAAGGGACAGGGACCTACGAGCAGTACTTC	CASSQGTGTYEQYF
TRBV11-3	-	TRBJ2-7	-	TGTGCCAGCAGCTTAGATACGGGAAGCGAGCAGTACTTC	CASSLDTGSEQYF
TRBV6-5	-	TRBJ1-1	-	TGTGCCAGCAGTTATGCCGGGACAGAAGCTTTCTTT	CASSYAGTEAFF
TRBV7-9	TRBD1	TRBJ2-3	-	TGTGCCAGCAGCGGCCGGGGACAGGGGGGCGATACGCAGTATTTT	CASSGRGQGGDTQYF
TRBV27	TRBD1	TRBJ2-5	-	TGTGCCAGCGGACCGGGACAGACGAGGGGGACCCAGTACTTC	CASGPGQTRGTQYF
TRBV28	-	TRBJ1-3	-	TGTGCCAGTTACAGCCGACACTCTGGAAACACCATATATTTT	CASYSRHSGNTIYF
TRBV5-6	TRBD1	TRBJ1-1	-	TGTGCCAGCAGCTCCTCCCTTGGGACAGGTGGGGGGGCTTTCTTT	CASSSSLGTGGGAFF
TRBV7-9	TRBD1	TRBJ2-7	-	TGTGCCAGCAACCGACAGGGGGCTTCGGGCGAGCAGTACTTC	CASNRQGASGEQYF
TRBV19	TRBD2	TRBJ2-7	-	TGTGCCAGTAGTCCGGCGACTAGCGGGAGCTCCTACGAGCAGTACTTC	CASSPATSGSSYEQYF
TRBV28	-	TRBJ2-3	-	TGTGCCAGCAGTTTATTGCGGGGTACGCAGTATTTT	CASSLLRGTQYF
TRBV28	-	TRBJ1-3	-	TGTGCCAGCAGTTTGTACAGGAGGGACTCTGGAAACACCATATATTTT	CASSLYRRDSGNTIYF
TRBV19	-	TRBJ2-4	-	TGTGCCAGTAGTATAGGGACTGTAGGCAAAAACATTCAGTACTTC	CASSIGTVGKNIQYF
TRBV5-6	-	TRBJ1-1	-	TGTGCCAGCAGCTTGCTATATGAGGGATTGAACACTGAAGCTTTCTTT	CASSLLYEGLNTEAFF
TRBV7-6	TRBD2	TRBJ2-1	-	TGTGCCAGCAGCCCGTCTAGCGGGAGTAAGAGTGAGCAGTTCTTC	CASSPSSGSKSEQFF
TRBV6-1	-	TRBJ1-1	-	TGTGCCAGCAGTGAAGGGGGGAGGGGGTACGGCACTGAAGCTTTCTTT	CASSEGGRGYGTEAFF
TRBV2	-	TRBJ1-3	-	TGTGCCAGCACGGGGATGGGGAAGGGAACTGGAAACACCATATATTTT	CASTGMGKGTGNTIYF
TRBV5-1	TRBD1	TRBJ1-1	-	TGCGCCAGCAGTCAGGACAGGGGATATACTGAAGCTTTCTTT	CASSQDRGYTEAFF
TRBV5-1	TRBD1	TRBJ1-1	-	TGCGCCAGCAGCTGGAAGACAGGGGCTGAAGCTTTCTTT	CASSWKTGAEAFF
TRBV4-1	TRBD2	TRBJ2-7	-	TGCGCCAGCAGCCAATGGGGGGGAGGGCCCTCGGACGAGCAGTACTTC	CASSQWGGGPSDEQYF
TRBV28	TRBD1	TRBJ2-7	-	TGTGCCAGCAGATCCCGGACAGGGGGCTCCTACGAGCAGTACTTC	CASRSRTGGSYEQYF
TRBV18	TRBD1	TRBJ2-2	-	TGTGCCAGCTCACCACCGGCAGGGGGGAACACCGGGGAGCTGTTTTTT	CASSPPAGGNTGELFF
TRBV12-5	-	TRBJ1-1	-	TGTGCTAGTGGTCGAAGTCCCTCAACAGGGCAGTCGCTCTCGAACACTGAAGCTTTCTTT	CASGRSPSTGQSLSNTEAFF
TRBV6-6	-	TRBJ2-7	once	TGTGCCAGCAGTCCAGGGACCTACGAGCAGTACTTC	CASSPGTYEQYF
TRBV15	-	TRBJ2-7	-	TGTGCCACCAGCAGAGATCTGAAACAGGGGAGGCCCTACGAGCAGTACTTC	CATSRDLKQGRPYEQYF
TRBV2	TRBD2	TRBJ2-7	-	TGTGCCAGCAGTGTCCCTAGCGGTCGATACGAGCAGTACTTC	CASSVPSGRYEQYF
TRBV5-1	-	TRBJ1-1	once	TGCGCCAGCAGATCGCAGGGTAGCACTGAAGCTTTCTTT	CASRSQGSTEAFF
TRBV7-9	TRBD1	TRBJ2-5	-	TGTGCCAGCAGCTTAGTACAGGGGGGCGAGACCCAGTACTTC	CASSLVQGGETQYF
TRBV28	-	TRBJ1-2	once	TGTGCCAGCAGACCTCAGGGGCGAGACGTGTGGTGGGACTATGGCTACACCTTC	CASRPQGRDVWWDYGYTF
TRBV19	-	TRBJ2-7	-	TGTGCCAGTAGTAACCCCGGGACTCAGGCCTACGAGCAGTACTTC	CASSNPGTQAYEQYF
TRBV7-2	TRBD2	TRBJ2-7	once	TGTGCCAGCAGCTTAGTAGGGAGCGGGATTTTCAACGAGCAGTACTTC	CASSLVGSGIFNEQYF
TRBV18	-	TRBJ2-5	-	TGTGCCAGCTCACAGGGGCTAACTCTTGGTGGCCAGTACTTC	CASSQGLTLGGQYF
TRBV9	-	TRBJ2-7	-	TGTGCCAGCAGCCCGGACACTTACGAGCAGTACTTC	CASSPDTYEQYF
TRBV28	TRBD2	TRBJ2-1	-	TGTGCCAGCAACCCTAGCGGGACGATCTCCTACAATGAGCAGTTCTTC	CASNPSGTISYNEQFF
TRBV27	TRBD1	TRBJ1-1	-	TGTGCCAGCAGTTTAACAGGGGTGAACACTGAAGCTTTCTTT	CASSLTGVNTEAFF
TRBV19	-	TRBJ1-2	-	TGTGCCAGTAGTATTAGAGGGGACAACTCAAACTATGGCTACACCTTC	CASSIRGDNSNYGYTF
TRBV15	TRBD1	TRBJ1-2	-	TGTGCCACCAGCGGCCGGGACAGTAACTATGGCTACACCTTC	CATSGRDSNYGYTF
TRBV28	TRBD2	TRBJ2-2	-	TGTGCCAGCAGTTCCGGCGGGAGTGACACCGGGGAGCTGTTTTTT	CASSSGGSDTGELFF
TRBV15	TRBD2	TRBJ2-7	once	TGTGCCACCAGCAGAGATCGAAGCGGGGGGAACGAGCAGTACTTC	CATSRDRSGGNEQYF
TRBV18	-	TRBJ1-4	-	TGTGCCAGCTCCGCTACTTCCGGGGACTTGAACGAAAAACTGTTTTTT	CASSATSGDLNEKLFF
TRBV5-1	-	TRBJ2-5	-	TGCGCCAGCAGCTTCGGAACAGCGGTCCAAGAGACCCAGTACTTC	CASSFGTAVQETQYF
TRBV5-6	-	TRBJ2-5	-	TGTGCCAGCAGCTTGGCCAGGGAGACCCAGTACTTC	CASSLARETQYF
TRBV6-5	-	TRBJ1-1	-	TGTGCCAGCAGTCAGTATCAGGGGTCCCACACTGAAGCTTTCTTT	CASSQYQGSHTEAFF
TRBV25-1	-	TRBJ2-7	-	TGTGCCAGCAGTCAGGGGTCATACGAGCAGTACTTC	CASSQGSYEQYF
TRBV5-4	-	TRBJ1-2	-	TGTGCCAGCAGCCCTGACAGAGGCTATGGCTACACCTTC	CASSPDRGYGYTF
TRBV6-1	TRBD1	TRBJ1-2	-	TGTGCCAGCAGTGACGGACAGGGGAACTATGGCTACACCTTC	CASSDGQGNYGYTF
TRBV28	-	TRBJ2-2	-	TGTGCCAGCAGTTTATGGCGCGGGACCGGGGAGCTGTTTTTT	CASSLWRGTGELFF
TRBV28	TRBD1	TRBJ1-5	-	TGTGCCAGCAGTTTAGGGACAGTCAATCAGCCCCAGCATTTT	CASSLGTVNQPQHF
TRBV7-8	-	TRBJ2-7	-	TGTGCCAGCAGCTTAGCGGCAGCCTACGAGCAGTACTTC	CASSLAAAYEQYF
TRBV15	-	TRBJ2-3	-	TGTGCCACCAATAAAAAAACTAGGCACGTCTTCGCAGATACGCAGTATTTT	CATNKKTRHVFADTQYF
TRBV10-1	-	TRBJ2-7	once	TGCGCCACCGGGTCCGGGATCGGCGAGCAGTACTTC	CATGSGIGEQYF